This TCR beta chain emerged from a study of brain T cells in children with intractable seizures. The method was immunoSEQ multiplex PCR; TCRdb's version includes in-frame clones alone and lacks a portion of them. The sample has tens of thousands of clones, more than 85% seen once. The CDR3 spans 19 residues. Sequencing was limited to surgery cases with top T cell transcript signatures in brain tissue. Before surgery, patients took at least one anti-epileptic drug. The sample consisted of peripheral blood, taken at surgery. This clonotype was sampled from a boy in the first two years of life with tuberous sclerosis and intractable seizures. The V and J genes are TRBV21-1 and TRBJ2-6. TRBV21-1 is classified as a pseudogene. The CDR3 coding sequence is TGTGCCAGCAGCAAAACGGGGCGCCTTTTTTCTTCTGGGGCCAACGTCCTGACTTTC. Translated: CASSKTGRLFSSGANVLTF.